A single sample is the source of the 25 T cell receptor beta chains below, sequenced in a study of cytomegalovirus exposure and HLA in healthy donors. Primers for the PCR totalled 60 Vbeta and 13 Jbeta. The repertoire was sequenced with immunoSEQ multiplex PCR; TCRdb's copy has only in-frame clones and lacks some. The data hold 160,000 or so clones, with over 75% observed a single time. Material for sequencing was PBMCs. The receptors were gathered from a man between 45 and 60 years old in good health and CMV-seropositive.

The chain has TRBV28 and TRBJ1-1; 7 bases line up with TRBD1. This CDR3 comprises 12 residues. V lost 6 bases, J lost 5 bases, and 3 bases stayed unmatched. The V gene's germline CDR1 is MDHEN and CDR2 SYDVKM. The chain's CDR3 is CASRGGATEAFF. In DNA, the CDR3 is TGTGCCAGCAGAGGGGGCGCAACTGAAGCTTTCTTT.

The chain employs TRBV2 and TRBJ1-6; TRBD1 is a possible D gene (5 bases). V was clipped by 5 bases and J by 0 bases, with 14 bases between them. Germline CDR1 reads SNHLY; CDR2 reads FYNNEI. The CDR3 spans 17 residues. CDR3: CASSPQGSGSYNSPLHF. The CDR3, as DNA: TGTGCCAGCAGTCCGCAGGGCTCCGGCTCCTATAATTCACCCCTCCACTTT.

This clone has only one observation. This sequence joins TRBV4-1 and TRBJ2-4; unclear D gene. The CDR3 contains 17 residues. V lost 2 bases and J lost 0, with 14 bases in between. The germline gives CDR1 MGHRA, CDR2 YSYEKL. The CDR3 DNA reads as TGCGCCAGCAGCCAACCTCTCCAGACACGAGCCAAAAACATTCAGTACTTC. It specifies CASSQPLQTRAKNIQYF.

The chain links TRBV7-2 to TRBJ1-4; no clear D. This CDR3 is built from 14 residues. Trimming shortened V by 0 bases and J by 4 bases, and 6 bases separated the two germline ends. Germline CDR1 and CDR2: SGHTA and FQGNSA. This CDR3 reads CASSLAGSNEKLFF. CDR3 DNA sequence: TGTGCCAGCAGCTTAGCGGGGAGTAATGAAAAACTGTTTTTT.

This chain uses TRBV11-2 with TRBJ2-1; D is perhaps TRBD2 (7 bases). V lost 5 bases to trimming and J lost 5 bases, with 19 bases between them. This CDR3 comprises 16 residues. CDR1 is SGHAT and CDR2 is FQNNGV in the germline V gene. In DNA, the CDR3 is TGTGCCAGCAGCCGGGGGAGGGGGAGGCGAGACAATGAGCAGTTCTTC. Amino acid sequence: CASSRGRGRRDNEQFF.

Note on this clone: Other DNA sequences in this specimen translate into the identical CDR3. The V and J genes are TRBV5-1 and TRBJ1-1, with D possibly being TRBD1 (5 bases). This CDR3 is built from 15 residues. With 0 bases removed from V and 0 bases from J, the gap between germline ends came to 9 bases. CDR1 and CDR2 from the germline V gene are SGHRS and YFSETQ. The CDR3 DNA follows: TGCGCCAGCAGCTTGGCCGGGGGACTGAACACTGAAGCTTTCTTT. It specifies CASSLAGGLNTEAFF.

V and J are TRBV9 and TRBJ1-2; no firm D call. Germline V gene sequence: CDR1 SGDLS, CDR2 YYNGEE. V was trimmed by 1 base and J by 3 bases, leaving 7 bases between them. The CDR3 is 13 amino acids. The CDR3 DNA reads as TGTGCCAGCAGCGTAATGGAGTACTATGGCTACACCTTC. As protein: CASSVMEYYGYTF.

The chain links TRBV30 to TRBJ2-3, with TRBD2 matching over 8 bases. Germline trimming cut 7 bases from V and 0 bases from J; bases unmatched to any gene: 6. The CDR3 runs 14 residues. Germline V gene sequence: CDR1 GTSNPN, CDR2 SVGIG (reference sequence). In DNA, the CDR3 is TGTGCCTTAAGACTAGCGCCAAGCACAGATACGCAGTATTTT. Translation gives CALRLAPSTDTQYF.

V and J are TRBV27 and TRBJ2-3; 9 nucleotides line up with TRBD2. CDR3 length: 13 amino acids. Per the germline V gene, CDR1 is MNHEY and CDR2 is SMNVEV (reference sequence). With 8 bases clipped from V and 6 bases from J, the junction kept 6 bases outside the gene matches. CDR3 amino acids: CASSRTSADTQYF. The CDR3 nucleotides are TGTGCCAGCTCCAGGACTAGCGCCGATACGCAGTATTTT.

The chain recombines TRBV20-1 with TRBJ2-7; D is possibly TRBD2 (6 bases). Between the trimmed V and J ends, which lost 5 bases and 4 bases, there was a span of 9 bases. The germline V gene has CDR1 DFQATT and CDR2 SNEGSKA (reference sequence). This CDR3 spans 11 amino acids. CDR3 nucleotide sequence: TGCAGTGCTCCCCTAGCGTACGAGCAGTACTTC. This encodes CSAPLAYEQYF.

This clone was counted only a few times. V is TRBV4-1 and J is TRBJ1-2; TRBD1 agrees at 8 bases. Germline trimming cut 4 bases from V and 2 bases from J; bases unmatched to any gene: 6. Germline values: CDR1 MGHRA, CDR2 YSYEKL. CDR3 length equals 15 residues. The CDR3 spells CASSPGQGPNYGYTF. The CDR3 DNA follows: TGCGCCAGCAGCCCCGGACAGGGCCCGAACTATGGCTACACCTTC.

The chain recombines TRBV7-3 with TRBJ2-7; TRBD1 matches at 11 bases. The CDR3 is made up of 15 amino acids. The germline V gene has CDR1 SGHTA and CDR2 FQGTGA. The J segment lost 3 bases and the V segment lost 3 bases, leaving 4 bases of the junction unmatched. The CDR3 spells CASSLSGTGGYEQYF. The CDR3 DNA follows: TGTGCCAGCAGCTTGTCCGGGACAGGGGGCTACGAGCAGTACTTC. Full variable domain (missing parts from reference TRBV7-3 and TRBJ2-7): GAGVSQTPSNKVTEKGKYVELRCDPISGHTALYWYRQSLGQGPEFLIYFQGTGAADDSGLPNDRFFAVRPEGSVSTLKIQRTERGDSAVYLCASSLSGTGGYEQYFGPGTRLTVT.

The genes are TRBV11-3 and TRBJ2-2; tentative D call: TRBD2 (7 bases). V was pared by 5 bases and J by 0 bases, with 16 bases between. The CDR3 runs 17 residues. CDR1 and CDR2 from the germline V gene are SGHNT and YENEEA. CDR3 loop: CASSPTRGGPNTGELFF. DNA of the CDR3: TGTGCCAGCAGCCCGACTAGGGGGGGGCCGAACACCGGGGAGCTGTTTTTT.

The chain links TRBV15 to TRBJ1-2; D uncertain. Trimming took 0 bases from V and 2 from J, leaving 7 bases between them. Germline CDR1 reads LNHNV; CDR2 reads YYDKDF (reference sequence). The CDR3 has 14 amino acids. In nucleotides, the CDR3 is TGTGCCACCAGCAGAGATGAGGGAAACTATGGCTACACCTTC. Encoded protein: CATSRDEGNYGYTF.

This clone was seen once. The chain couples TRBV5-1 to TRBJ2-5; 7 positions match TRBD2. The CDR3 runs 15 residues. The V and J ends lost 0 bases and 2 bases, in that order; junction bases with no gene match: 4. The germline V gene encodes CDR1 SGHRS and CDR2 YFSETQ. Here the CDR3 reads CASSLEWGGQETQYF. The CDR3 bases are TGCGCCAGCAGCTTGGAATGGGGGGGGCAAGAGACCCAGTACTTC. Complete variable domain (other parts from reference TRBV5-1 and TRBJ2-5): KAGVTQTPRYLIKTRGQQVTLSCSPISGHRSVSWYQQTPGQGLQFLFEYFSETQRNKGNFPGRFSGRQFSNSRSEMNVSTLELGDSALYLCASSLEWGGQETQYFGPGTRLLVL.

The chain joins TRBV30 to TRBJ2-5; possibly TRBD2 for D (5 bases). Looked up from germline, CDR1 is GTSNPN and CDR2 is SVGIG (reference sequence). Trimming pared 0 bases from V and 5 bases from J, leaving 10 bases between. The CDR3 spans 13 residues. The CDR3 nucleotides read TGTGCCTGGAGTGTACTTAGGAGGGAGACCCAGTACTTC. This gives the protein CAWSVLRRETQYF.

In this sample, this clone turned up once. The rearrangement uses TRBV12-1 and TRBJ2-5; the D call in the table, TRBD2, was not verified against the DNA. TRBV12-1 is designated a pseudogene. The CDR3 consists of 19 residues. In DNA form, the CDR3 reads TGTGCCAGCAGCTCTCGATCGCAACAAATTAGCGGGAGAGGAGAGACCCAGTACTTC. It yields the protein CASSSRSQQISGRGETQYF.

This sequence joins TRBV27 and TRBJ1-1; D may be TRBD1 (5 bases). Per the germline V gene, CDR1 is MNHEY and CDR2 is SMNVEV (reference sequence). The ends were cut back, 5 bases at V and 4 bases at J, with 14 bases in the middle. The CDR3 is 14 residues long. In DNA form, the CDR3 reads TGTGCCAGCAGTGGGTTGCAGGGAGGCACTGAAGCTTTCTTT. As protein: CASSGLQGGTEAFF.

The chain is built from TRBV7-9 and TRBJ1-2, with D tentatively TRBD1 (6 bases). V was trimmed by 2 bases and J by 8 bases, leaving 18 bases between them. The CDR3 has 15 residues. Germline V gene data show CDR1 as SEHNR and CDR2 as FQNEAQ (reference sequence). For the CDR3, the DNA is TGTGCCAGCAGCTTACTCCGGGGGGCTACTGACGGCTACACCTTC. The encoded protein is CASSLLRGATDGYTF.

This clone was observed a few times. The chain employs TRBV6-1 and TRBJ1-2; possible D gene TRBD1, 6 bases. CDR3 length: 15 residues. Trimming removed 6 bases from V and 6 bases from J, with 20 bases in between. The germline gives CDR1 MNHNS, CDR2 SASEGT. CDR3 protein: CASRTQGAPLNGYTF. CDR3 nucleotide sequence: TGTGCCAGCAGAACACAGGGTGCGCCTCTTAATGGCTACACCTTC.

The gene calls are TRBV6-5 and TRBJ1-4; D may be TRBD1 (5 bases). V gave up 5 bases and J gave up 7 bases, with 14 bases separating them. The CDR3 contains 14 residues. Germline V lookup: CDR1 MNHEY, CDR2 SVGAGI. The CDR3 spells CASSRGAGGEKLFF. The CDR3 bases are TGTGCCAGCAGTCGCGGGGCTGGGGGTGAAAAACTGTTTTTT.

The chain carries TRBV2 and TRBJ2-1, with 8 positions matching TRBD2. Per the germline V gene, CDR1 is SNHLY and CDR2 is FYNNEI. Trimming at V came to 5 bases and at J to 0 bases, leaving 3 bases not matched to a gene. There are 15 residues in the CDR3. CDR3: CASSNSGSSYNEQFF. The DNA for the CDR3 is TGTGCCAGCAGTAACAGCGGGAGCTCCTACAATGAGCAGTTCTTC.

Here the CDR3 reads CASSQGDRRNTEAFF. The CDR3, as DNA: TGTGCCAGCAGCCAAGGGGACAGGCGGAACACTGAAGCTTTCTTT. The chain combines TRBV14 with TRBJ1-1; 8 bases fit TRBD1. Germline V gene data show CDR1 as SGHDN and CDR2 as FVKESK. V lost 1 base to trimming and J lost 1 base; unmatched junction nucleotides: 2. The CDR3 is 15 amino acids.

This sequence joins TRBV14 and TRBJ2-1, with a tentative D call TRBD2 (5 bases). This CDR3 spans 12 amino acids. V lost 4 bases and J lost 10, with 11 bases in between. Germline V CDR1 and CDR2: SGHDN, FVKESK. CDR3 region: CASSLETGEQFF. The CDR3 bases are TGTGCCAGCAGCCTCGAAACGGGAGAGCAGTTCTTC.

V is TRBV28 and J is TRBJ1-5; unclear D gene. Germline CDR1 reads MDHEN; CDR2 reads SYDVKM. V shed 5 bases and J shed 9 bases, with 20 bases lying between them. The CDR3 consists of 15 residues. CDR3 residues: CASSPTRGEVGPQHF. CDR3 DNA sequence: TGTGCCAGCAGTCCCACCCGGGGTGAAGTAGGGCCCCAGCATTTT. The entire variable domain, with the rest obtained from reference TRBV28 and TRBJ1-5, is as follows: DVKVTQSSRYLVKRTGEKVFLECVQDMDHENMFWYRQDPGLGLRLIYFSYDVKMKEKGDIPEGYSVSREKKERFSLILESASTNQTSMYLCASSPTRGEVGPQHFGDGTRLSIL.